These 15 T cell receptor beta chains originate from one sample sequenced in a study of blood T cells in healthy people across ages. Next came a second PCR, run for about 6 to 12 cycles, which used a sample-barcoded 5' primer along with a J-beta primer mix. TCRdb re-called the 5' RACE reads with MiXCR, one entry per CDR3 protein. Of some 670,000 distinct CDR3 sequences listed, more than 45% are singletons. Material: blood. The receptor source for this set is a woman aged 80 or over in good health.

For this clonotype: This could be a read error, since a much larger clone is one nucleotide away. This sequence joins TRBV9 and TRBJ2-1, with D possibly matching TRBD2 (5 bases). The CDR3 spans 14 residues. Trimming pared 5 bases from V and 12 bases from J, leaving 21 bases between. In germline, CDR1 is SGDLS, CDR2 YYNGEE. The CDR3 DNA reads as TGTGCCAGCAGTCCTCTAGCCCTGTGGGATGGGCAGTTCTTC. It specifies CASSPLALWDGQFF.

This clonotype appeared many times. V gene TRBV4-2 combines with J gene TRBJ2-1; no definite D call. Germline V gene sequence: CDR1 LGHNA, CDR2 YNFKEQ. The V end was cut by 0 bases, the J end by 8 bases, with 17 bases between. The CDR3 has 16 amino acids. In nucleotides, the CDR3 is TGTGCCAGCAGCCAAGATCTAAGGCCCGCAAGCTATGAGCAGTTCTTC. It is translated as CASSQDLRPASYEQFF.

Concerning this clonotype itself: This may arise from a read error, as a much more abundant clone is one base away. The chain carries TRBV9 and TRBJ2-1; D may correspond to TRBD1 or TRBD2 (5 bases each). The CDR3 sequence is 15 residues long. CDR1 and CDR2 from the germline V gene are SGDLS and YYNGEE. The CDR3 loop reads CASSVGQGAYNGQFF. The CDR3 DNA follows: TGTGCCAGCAGCGTAGGTCAGGGAGCCTACAATGGGCAGTTCTTC.

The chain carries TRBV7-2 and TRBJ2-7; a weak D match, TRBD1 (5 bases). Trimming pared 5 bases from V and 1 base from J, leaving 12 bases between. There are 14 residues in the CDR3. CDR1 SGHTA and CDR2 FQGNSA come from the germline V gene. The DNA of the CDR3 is TGTGCCAGCAGCCCAGGGAAGGTATCCTACGAGCAGTACTTC. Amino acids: CASSPGKVSYEQYF. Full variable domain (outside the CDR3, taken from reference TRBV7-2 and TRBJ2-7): GAGVSQSPSNKVTEKGKDVELRCDPISGHTALYWYRQSLGQGLEFLIYFQGNSAPDKSGLPSDRFSAERTGGSVSTLTIQRTQQEDSAVYLCASSPGKVSYEQYFGPGTRLTVT.

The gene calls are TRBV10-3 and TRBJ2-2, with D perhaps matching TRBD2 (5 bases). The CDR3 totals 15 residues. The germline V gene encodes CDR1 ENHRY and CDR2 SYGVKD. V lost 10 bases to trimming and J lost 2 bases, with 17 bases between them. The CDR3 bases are TGTGCCACCATAAGTGGACTCCATAACACCGGGGAGCTGTTTTTT. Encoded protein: CATISGLHNTGELFF.

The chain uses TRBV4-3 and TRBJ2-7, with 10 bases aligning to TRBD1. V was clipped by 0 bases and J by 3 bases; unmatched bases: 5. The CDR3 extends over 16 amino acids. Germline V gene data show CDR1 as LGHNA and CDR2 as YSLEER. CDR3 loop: CASSQEEGQGYYEQYF. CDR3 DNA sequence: TGCGCCAGCAGCCAAGAGGAGGGACAGGGGTACTACGAGCAGTACTTC.

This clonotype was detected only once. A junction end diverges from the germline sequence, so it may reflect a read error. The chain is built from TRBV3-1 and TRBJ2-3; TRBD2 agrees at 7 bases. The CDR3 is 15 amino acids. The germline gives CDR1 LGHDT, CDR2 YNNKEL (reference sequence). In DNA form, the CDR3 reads TGTGTCAGCAGCCAGGGACTAAGGGTCACAGATACGCAGTATTTT. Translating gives CVSSQGLRVTDTQYF.

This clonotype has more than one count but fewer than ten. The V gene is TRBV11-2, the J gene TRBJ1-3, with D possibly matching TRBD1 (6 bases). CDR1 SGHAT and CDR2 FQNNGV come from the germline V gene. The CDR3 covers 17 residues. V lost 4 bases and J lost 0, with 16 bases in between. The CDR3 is CASSSLADRISGNTIYF. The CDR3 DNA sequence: TGTGCCAGCAGCTCACTAGCGGACAGAATCTCTGGAAACACCATATATTTT.

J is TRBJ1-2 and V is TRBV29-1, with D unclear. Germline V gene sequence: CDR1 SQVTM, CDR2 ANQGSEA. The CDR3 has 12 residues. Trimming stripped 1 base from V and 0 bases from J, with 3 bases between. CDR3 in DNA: TGCAGCGTTGAAGCAGCTAACTATGGCTACACCTTC. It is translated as CSVEAANYGYTF.

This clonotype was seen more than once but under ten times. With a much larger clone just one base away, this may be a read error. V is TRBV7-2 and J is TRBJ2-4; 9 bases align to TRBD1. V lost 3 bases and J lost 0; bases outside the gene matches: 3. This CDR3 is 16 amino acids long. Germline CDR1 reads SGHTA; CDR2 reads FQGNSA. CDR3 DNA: TGTGCCAGCAGCTTGACAGGGGGAGGAGCCAAAAACATTCAGTACTTC. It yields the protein CASSLTGGGAKNIQYF.

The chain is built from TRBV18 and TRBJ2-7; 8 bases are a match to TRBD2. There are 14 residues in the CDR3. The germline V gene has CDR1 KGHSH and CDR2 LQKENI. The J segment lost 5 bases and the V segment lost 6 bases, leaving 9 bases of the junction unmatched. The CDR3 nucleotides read TGTGCCAGCTCCTTAAGCGGGAGCTGGGACGAGCAGTACTTC. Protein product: CASSLSGSWDEQYF. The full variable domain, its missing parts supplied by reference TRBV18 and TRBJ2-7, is NAGVMQNPRHLVRRRGQEARLRCSPMKGHSHVYWYRQLPEEGLKFMVYLQKENIIDESGMPKERFSAEFPKEGPSILRIQQVVRGDSAAYFCASSLSGSWDEQYFGPGTRLTVT.

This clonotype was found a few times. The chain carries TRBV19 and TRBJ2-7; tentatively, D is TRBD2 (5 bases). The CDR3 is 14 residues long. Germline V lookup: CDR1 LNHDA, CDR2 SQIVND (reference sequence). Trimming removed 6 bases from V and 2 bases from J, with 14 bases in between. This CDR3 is CASRKTDFPYEQYF. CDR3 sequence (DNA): TGTGCCAGTAGGAAGACGGACTTTCCCTACGAGCAGTACTTC.

CDR3 region: CAISGGSGELFF. The CDR3 region has the DNA TGTGCCATCAGTGGGGGGTCCGGGGAGCTGTTTTTT. The chain employs TRBV10-3 and TRBJ2-2; D is perhaps TRBD1 or TRBD2 (5 bases each). This CDR3 has 12 residues. V lost 4 bases and J lost 6, with 6 bases in between. From germline, CDR1 is ENHRY and CDR2 SYGVKD.

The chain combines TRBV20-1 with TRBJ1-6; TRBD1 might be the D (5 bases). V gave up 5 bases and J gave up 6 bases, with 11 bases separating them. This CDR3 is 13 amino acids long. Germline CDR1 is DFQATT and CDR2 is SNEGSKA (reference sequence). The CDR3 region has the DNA TGCAGTGCTGGAAGACAGAGTAATTCACCCCTCCACTTT. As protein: CSAGRQSNSPLHF.

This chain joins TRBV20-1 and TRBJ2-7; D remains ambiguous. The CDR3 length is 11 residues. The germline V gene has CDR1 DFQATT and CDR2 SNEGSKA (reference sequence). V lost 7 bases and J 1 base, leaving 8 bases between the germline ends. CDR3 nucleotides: TGCAGTGGTACAGATTCCTACGAGCAGTACTTC. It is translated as CSGTDSYEQYF.